This TCR beta chain was found in a study of shared clonotypes between healthy human individuals (dated by TCRdb to 2020 to 2021). The study in broad terms: The cohort included a few men and a couple of women between 18 and 49 years of age. For each donor, CD4 naive and CD4 memory were each given three plates, CD8 naive was given two plates, and CD8 memory was given one plate. Blood TCR repertoires of roughly five healthy adults were deeply sequenced to estimate repertoire size and the extent of clonotype sharing between individuals. Different laboratories and diverse techniques were used to prepare libraries and sequence TCR repertoires, to increase sequencing depth and limit assay-specific biases. Each donor's leukapheresis produced roughly between roughly 0.85 and 9.5 billion PBMCs.

Findings and caveats that apply to the study as a whole: The genetic and exposure-history diversity represented was limited by the small number of donors. Only blood was sampled, and tissue TCR repertoires likely differ from those in blood. Pairwise subsampling led to the expectation that sequencing depth would affect the degree of clonotype sharing among donors. Around 5% of naive CD4, 3% to 4% of naive CD8, 2% to 2.5% of memory CD4, and 0.35% to 0.5% of memory CD8 clonotypes were shared across a few donors. Even with the large sequencing depth, rarefaction of the sorted-subset datasets indicated that sequencing was incomplete. Naive subsets generally had larger estimated clonotype richness than memory subsets did. Higher generation probabilities were observed for clonotypes shared by all four sorted-subset donors than for non-shared clonotypes.

For the CD8 naive samples, CD45RO-negative cells were positively selected for CCR7, yielding a CD45RA+CCR7+ population from which TemRA cells were excluded. Healthy HIV-negative adults with no recently reported acute infections or vaccinations were included as donors. All donors were Caucasian adults living in Nashville, Tennessee, USA. After blood collection by leukapheresis, PBMCs were isolated using Ficoll-Histopaque density gradient centrifugation and then cryopreserved in the vapor phase of liquid nitrogen. Purity and quantity of every magnetically sorted T cell population were checked by analytical flow cytometry. From each sorted fraction, genomic DNA was isolated and quantified by UV absorbance on a Nanodrop 2000c. Trimming takes 6 bases off V and 4 bases off J; junction bases not matched to a gene: 4. Reading the germline V gene gives CDR1 MNHEY and CDR2 SVGAGI. The CDR3 holds 13 amino acids from the cysteine to the phenylalanine. Left in the record is the CDR3 DNA by itself, 39 bases read in frame from the first base.

TCR CDR3 regions were amplified from genomic DNA by multiplex PCR using the deep immunoSEQ assay. Genomic DNA extracted from each cell subset was distributed evenly over all wells of several immunoSEQ 96-well plates, and each plate served as one replicate. Each replicate PCR for sorted subsets received about 0.2 ug genomic DNA, equal to roughly 30,000 T cell genomes. The purified libraries were quantified using a Qubit 3.0 fluorometer, sized with a Bioanalyzer 2100, and then quantified again using the KAPA Library Quantification kit. Each immunoSEQ 96-well plate was sequenced on its own single-read 150-cycle Illumina NextSeq 550 flow cell. The paper's processing steps were these. The immunoSEQ output contained only junctional sequences without quality scores, so filtering could not match that applied to full-length reads. Sequences were annotated with PyIR, a Python wrapper for IgBLAST v1.9, using IMGT germline references to assign V/J genes and CDR3. Any read was removed if the V/J assignment was weak (E-value above 1e-6), the CDR3 was missing, or the read contained stop codons, out-of-frame junctions, or ambiguous translated residues. A V3J clonotype was defined by an identical inferred V gene, J gene, and CDR3 amino acid sequence. To compute the percentage overlap between repertoires, the number of shared unique clonotypes was divided by the size of the smaller repertoire. Three approaches were used to assess repertoire richness: RTK rarefaction, the Chao1 estimator, and Recon v2.1 estimates of unobserved clonotypes. For all TCRbeta clonotypes obtained by the gDNA method from four donors, generation probabilities were computed with OLGA. The clones in this table, taken by TCRdb from immuneACCESS, are in-frame only. Not every clone is retained; where verified, under half of the shortfall comes from an unresolved V gene, and the cause of the rest is unknown. For V, J and clone size, that table is used; D and trimming come from the DNA. The sample table shows about 2 million clones, and about 95% are seen once. 1% to 1.5% of the sample is held by the ten biggest clonotypes.

This clone was counted once. What antigen it recognizes has not been identified. No base quality values were provided; no much bigger clone lies one nucleotide off. Sequencing was done on a sample of naive CD8+ T cells sorted from blood. Reading the label with the study, this specimen's cell subset or site is: CD45RA+CCR7+. The chain was built from TRBV6-5 and TRBJ2-3; TRBD1 matches 7 bases in the middle. The TCR originated in a young man in good health. The sequence in DNA is TGTGCCAGCAGCGACAGGGTTTCAGATACGCAGTATTTT. It codes for CASSDRVSDTQYF.